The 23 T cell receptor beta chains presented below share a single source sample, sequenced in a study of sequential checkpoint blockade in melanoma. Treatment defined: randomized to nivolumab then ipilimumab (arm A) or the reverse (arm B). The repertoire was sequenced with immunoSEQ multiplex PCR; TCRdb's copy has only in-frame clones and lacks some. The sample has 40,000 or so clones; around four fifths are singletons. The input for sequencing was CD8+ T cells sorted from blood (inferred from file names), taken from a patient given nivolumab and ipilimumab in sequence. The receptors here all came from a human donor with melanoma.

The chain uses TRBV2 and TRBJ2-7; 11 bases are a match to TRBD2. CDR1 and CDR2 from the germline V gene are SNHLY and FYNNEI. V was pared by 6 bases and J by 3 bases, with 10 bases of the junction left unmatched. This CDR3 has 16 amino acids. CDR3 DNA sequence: TGTGCCAGCAGGGCGTCGGGACTAGCGGAAGACTACGAGCAGTACTTC. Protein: CASRASGLAEDYEQYF.

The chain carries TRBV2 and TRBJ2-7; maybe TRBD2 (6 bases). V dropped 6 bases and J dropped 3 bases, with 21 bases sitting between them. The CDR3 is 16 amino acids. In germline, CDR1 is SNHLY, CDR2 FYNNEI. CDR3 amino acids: CASRDTGDPEGYEQYF. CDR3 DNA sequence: TGTGCCAGCAGGGATACGGGAGACCCGGAGGGCTACGAGCAGTACTTC. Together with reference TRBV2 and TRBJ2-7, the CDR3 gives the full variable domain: EPEVTQTPSHQVTQMGQEVILRCVPISNHLYFYWYRQILGQKVEFLVSFYNNEISEKSEIFDDQFSVERPDGSNFTLKIRSTKLEDSAMYFCASRDTGDPEGYEQYFGPGTRLTVT.

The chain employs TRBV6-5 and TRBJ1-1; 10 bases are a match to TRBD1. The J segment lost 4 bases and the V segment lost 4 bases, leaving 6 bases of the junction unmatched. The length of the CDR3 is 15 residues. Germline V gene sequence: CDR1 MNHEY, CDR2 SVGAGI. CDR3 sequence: CASSSWTGGITEAFF. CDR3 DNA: TGTGCCAGCAGTTCCTGGACAGGGGGAATCACTGAAGCTTTCTTT.

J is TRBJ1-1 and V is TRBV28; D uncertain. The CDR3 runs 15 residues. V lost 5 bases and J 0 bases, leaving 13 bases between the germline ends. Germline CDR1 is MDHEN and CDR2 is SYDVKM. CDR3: CASSPYPGLNTEAFF. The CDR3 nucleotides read TGTGCCAGCAGTCCTTACCCGGGTTTGAACACTGAAGCTTTCTTT.

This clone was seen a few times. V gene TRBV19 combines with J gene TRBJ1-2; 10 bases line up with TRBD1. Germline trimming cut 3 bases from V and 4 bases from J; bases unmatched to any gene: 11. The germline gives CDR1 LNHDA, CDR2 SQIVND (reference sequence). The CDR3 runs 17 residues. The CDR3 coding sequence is TGTGCCAGTAGTATCGCCACCGGGACAGGGGCCCTCTATGGCTACACCTTC. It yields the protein CASSIATGTGALYGYTF.

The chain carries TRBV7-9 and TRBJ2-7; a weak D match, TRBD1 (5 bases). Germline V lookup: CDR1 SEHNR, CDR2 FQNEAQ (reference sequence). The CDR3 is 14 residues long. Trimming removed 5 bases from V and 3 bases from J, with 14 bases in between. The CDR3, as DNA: TGTGCCAGCAGCCCAAGGCAGGGATTCTACGAGCAGTACTTC. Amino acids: CASSPRQGFYEQYF.

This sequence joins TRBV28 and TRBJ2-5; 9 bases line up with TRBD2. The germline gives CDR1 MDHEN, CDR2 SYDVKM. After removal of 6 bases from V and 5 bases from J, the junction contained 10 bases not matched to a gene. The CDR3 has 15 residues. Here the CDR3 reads CASRGGSGRLETQYF. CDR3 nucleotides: TGTGCCAGCAGGGGGGGGAGCGGGAGGTTGGAGACCCAGTACTTC.

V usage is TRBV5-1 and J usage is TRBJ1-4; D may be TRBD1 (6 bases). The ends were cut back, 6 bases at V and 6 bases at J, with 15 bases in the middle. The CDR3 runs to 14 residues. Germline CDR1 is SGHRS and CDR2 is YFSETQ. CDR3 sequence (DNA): TGCGCCAGCACAAACCCGGGACATTATGAAAAACTGTTTTTT. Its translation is CASTNPGHYEKLFF.

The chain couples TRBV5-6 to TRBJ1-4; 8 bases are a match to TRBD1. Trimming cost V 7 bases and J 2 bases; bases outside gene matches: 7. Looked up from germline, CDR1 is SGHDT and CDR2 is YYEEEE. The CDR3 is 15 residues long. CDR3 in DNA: TGTGCCAGCTTTCCCAGACAGGGGACTAATGAAAAACTGTTTTTT. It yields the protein CASFPRQGTNEKLFF.

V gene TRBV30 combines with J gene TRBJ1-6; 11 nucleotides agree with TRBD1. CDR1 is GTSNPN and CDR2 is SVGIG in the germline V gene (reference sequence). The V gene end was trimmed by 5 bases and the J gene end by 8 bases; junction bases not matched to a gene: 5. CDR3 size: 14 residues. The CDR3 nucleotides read TGTGCCTGGGAAGGACAGGGGGCCGATTCACCCCTCCACTTT. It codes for CAWEGQGADSPLHF.

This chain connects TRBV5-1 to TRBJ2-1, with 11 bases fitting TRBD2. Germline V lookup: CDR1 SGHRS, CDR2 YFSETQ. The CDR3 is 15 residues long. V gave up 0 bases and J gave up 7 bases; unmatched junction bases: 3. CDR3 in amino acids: CASSLGLAGGNEQFF. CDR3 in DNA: TGCGCCAGCAGCTTGGGGCTAGCGGGAGGAAATGAGCAGTTCTTC.

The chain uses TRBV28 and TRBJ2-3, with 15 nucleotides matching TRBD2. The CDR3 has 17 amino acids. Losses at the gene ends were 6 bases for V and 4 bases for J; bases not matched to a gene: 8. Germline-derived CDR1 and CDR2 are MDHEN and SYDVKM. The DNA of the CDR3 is TGTGCCAGCAGCAGGACTAGCGGGAGGGCCACGGCAGATACGCAGTATTTT. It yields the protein CASSRTSGRATADTQYF.

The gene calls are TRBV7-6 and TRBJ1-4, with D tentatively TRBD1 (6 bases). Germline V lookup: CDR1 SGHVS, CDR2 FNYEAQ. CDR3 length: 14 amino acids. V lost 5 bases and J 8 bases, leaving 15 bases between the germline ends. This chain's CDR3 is CASSPGGAGEKLFF. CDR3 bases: TGTGCCAGCAGCCCGGGGGGGGCGGGCGAAAAACTGTTTTTT.

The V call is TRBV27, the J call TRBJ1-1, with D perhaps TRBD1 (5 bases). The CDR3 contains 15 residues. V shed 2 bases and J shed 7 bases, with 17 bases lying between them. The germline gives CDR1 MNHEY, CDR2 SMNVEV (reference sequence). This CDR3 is CASSLVFGPGGEAFF. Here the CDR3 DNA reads TGTGCCAGCAGTTTAGTTTTCGGCCCCGGGGGTGAAGCTTTCTTT.

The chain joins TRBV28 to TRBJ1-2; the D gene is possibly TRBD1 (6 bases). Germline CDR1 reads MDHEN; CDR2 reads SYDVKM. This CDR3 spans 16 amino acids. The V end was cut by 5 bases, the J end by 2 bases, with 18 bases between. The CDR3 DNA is TGTGCCAGCAGTCCCTTCAACTGGGGGCTCAACTATGGCTACACCTTC. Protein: CASSPFNWGLNYGYTF.

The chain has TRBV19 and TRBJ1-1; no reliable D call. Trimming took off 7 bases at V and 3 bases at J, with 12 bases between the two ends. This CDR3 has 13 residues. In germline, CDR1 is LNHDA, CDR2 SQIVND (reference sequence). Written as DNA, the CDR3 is TGTGCCAGTAAGGACGGGATTGACACTGAAGCTTTCTTT. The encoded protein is CASKDGIDTEAFF.

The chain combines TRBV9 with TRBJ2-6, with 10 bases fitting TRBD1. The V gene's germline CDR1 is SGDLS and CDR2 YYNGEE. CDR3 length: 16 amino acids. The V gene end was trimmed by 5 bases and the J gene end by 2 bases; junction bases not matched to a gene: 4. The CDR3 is CASSPTGGAGANVLTF. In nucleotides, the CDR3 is TGTGCCAGCAGTCCGACAGGGGGCGCTGGGGCCAACGTCCTGACTTTC.

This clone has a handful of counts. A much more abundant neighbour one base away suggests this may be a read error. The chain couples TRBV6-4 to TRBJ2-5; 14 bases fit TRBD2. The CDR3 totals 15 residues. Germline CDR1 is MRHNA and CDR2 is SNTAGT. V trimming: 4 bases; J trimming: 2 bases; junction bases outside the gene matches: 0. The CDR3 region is CASSGLAGGQETQYF. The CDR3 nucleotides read TGTGCCAGCAGTGGACTAGCGGGGGGGCAAGAGACCCAGTACTTC.

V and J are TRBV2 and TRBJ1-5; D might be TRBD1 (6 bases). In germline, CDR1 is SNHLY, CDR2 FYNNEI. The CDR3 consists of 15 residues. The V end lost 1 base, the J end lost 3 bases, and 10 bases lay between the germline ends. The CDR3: CASSEGGQYNQPQHF. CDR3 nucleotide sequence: TGTGCCAGCAGTGAAGGTGGACAGTACAATCAGCCCCAGCATTTT.

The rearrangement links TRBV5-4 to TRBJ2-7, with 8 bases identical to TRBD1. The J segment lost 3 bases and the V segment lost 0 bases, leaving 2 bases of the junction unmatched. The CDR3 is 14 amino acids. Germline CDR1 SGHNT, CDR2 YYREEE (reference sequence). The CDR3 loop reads CASSLGQGNYEQYF. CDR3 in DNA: TGTGCCAGCAGCTTGGGACAGGGGAACTACGAGCAGTACTTC.

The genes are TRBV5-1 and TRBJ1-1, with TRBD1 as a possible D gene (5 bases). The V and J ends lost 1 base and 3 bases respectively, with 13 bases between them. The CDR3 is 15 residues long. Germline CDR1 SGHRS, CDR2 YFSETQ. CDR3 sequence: CASSLYRGDDTEAFF. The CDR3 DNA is TGCGCCAGCAGCTTGTATCGGGGGGACGACACTGAAGCTTTCTTT. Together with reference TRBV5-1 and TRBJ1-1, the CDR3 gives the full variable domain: KAGVTQTPRYLIKTRGQQVTLSCSPISGHRSVSWYQQTPGQGLQFLFEYFSETQRNKGNFPGRFSGRQFSNSRSEMNVSTLELGDSALYLCASSLYRGDDTEAFFGQGTRLTVV.

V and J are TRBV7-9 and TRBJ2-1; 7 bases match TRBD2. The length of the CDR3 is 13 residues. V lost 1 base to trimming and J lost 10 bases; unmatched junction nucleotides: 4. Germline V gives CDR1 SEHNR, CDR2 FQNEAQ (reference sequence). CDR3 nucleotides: TGTGCCAGCAGCTTAGGGGGGGGGATAGAGCAGTTCTTC. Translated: CASSLGGGIEQFF.

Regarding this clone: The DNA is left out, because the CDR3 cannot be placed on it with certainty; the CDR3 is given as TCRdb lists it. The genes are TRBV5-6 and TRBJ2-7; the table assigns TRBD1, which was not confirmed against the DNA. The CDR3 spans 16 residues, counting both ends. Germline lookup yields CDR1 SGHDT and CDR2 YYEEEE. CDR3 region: CASSFGQGVFSYEQYF.